The clone carrying this T cell receptor (beta chain) was seen a few times. This specimen comes from a study of T-cell reconstitution after alpha-beta-depleted transplantation in children. CDR1 MGHDK and CDR2 SYGVNS come from the germline V gene. The CDR3 totals 14 residues. Losses at the gene ends were 1 base for V and 5 bases for J; bases not matched to a gene: 2. As it was prepared, the TCRbeta library received unique molecular identifiers. Each CDR3 protein gets one entry after TCRdb re-called the PCR reads with MiXCR. The sample lists a few hundred thousand distinct CDR3 sequences; around 21% were seen once.

The sequence derives from a human donor who donated a stem cell graft to a child with acute myeloid leukemia. The J gene is TRBJ2-1, the V gene TRBV25-1; 7 bases fit TRBD2. This material consisted of PBMCs from the stem cell graft donor, taken from the stem cell graft. Written as DNA, the CDR3 is TGTGCCAGCAGTGAATTGGGGGGGAACAATGAGCAGTTCTTC. This translates into CASSELGGNNEQFF.